A single sample is the source of the 11 T cell receptor beta chains below, sequenced in a study of cytomegalovirus exposure and HLA in healthy donors. Primers: 60 Vbeta forward and 13 Jbeta reverse. Clones were sequenced by immunoSEQ multiplex PCR, and TCRdb holds only the in-frame ones, with some missing. The table includes 150,000 to 200,000 clones, roughly 87% detected once. The sample comprised PBMCs. The receptors derive from a girl under three years old in good health and CMV-seronegative.

The chain joins TRBV7-2 to TRBJ1-5, with D uncertain. V was trimmed by 1 base and J by 2 bases, leaving 12 bases between them. CDR3 length: 16 amino acids. Germline CDR1 reads SGHTA; CDR2 reads FQGNSA. The CDR3 protein is CASSLDGVRGNQPQHF. In DNA, the CDR3 is TGTGCCAGCAGCTTAGACGGGGTAAGGGGCAATCAGCCCCAGCATTTT.

The rearrangement joins TRBV5-4 to TRBJ2-5, with 11 nucleotides matching TRBD2. The CDR3 has 17 residues. Germline loops: CDR1 SGHNT, CDR2 YYREEE (reference sequence). The ends lost 0 bases at V and 2 bases at J; junction bases unmatched: 6. Here the CDR3 reads CASSLGLAGGLQETQYF. For the CDR3, the DNA is TGTGCCAGCAGCTTGGGTCTAGCGGGGGGCCTTCAAGAGACCCAGTACTTC.

The V gene is TRBV27, the J gene TRBJ2-5, with 8 positions matching TRBD1. Germline CDR1 is MNHEY and CDR2 is SMNVEV (reference sequence). Trimming at V came to 5 bases and at J to 3 bases, leaving 11 bases not matched to a gene. CDR3 size: 16 residues. The CDR3 DNA reads TGTGCCAGCAGTCGCGGACAGGGAGATATGGAAGAGACCCAGTACTTC. This translates into CASSRGQGDMEETQYF.

This clone was seen just once. This chain joins TRBV18 and TRBJ1-1; tentative D call: TRBD1 (6 bases). V shed 6 bases and J shed 13 bases, with 24 bases lying between them. The CDR3 is 14 residues long. Germline V gene sequence: CDR1 KGHSH, CDR2 LQKENI. The CDR3 reads CASSPKAPGAFNFF. As DNA, the CDR3 is TGTGCCAGCTCTCCTAAAGCGCCAGGGGCGTTTAATTTCTTT.

This chain links TRBV5-8 with TRBJ1-2; possible D gene TRBD1, 6 bases. The CDR3 sequence is 12 residues long. Germline V lookup: CDR1 SGHTS, CDR2 YDEGEE. Deletions cut 4 bases from V and 8 bases from J, with 12 bases between. The chain's CDR3 is CASSLQGDGYTF. CDR3 DNA: TGTGCCAGCAGCCTACAGGGCGACGGCTACACCTTC.

A few counts support this clone. The chain employs TRBV9 and TRBJ2-1, with 10 bases lining up with TRBD2. The CDR3 has 18 residues. The germline V gene has CDR1 SGDLS and CDR2 YYNGEE. The V gene end was trimmed by 0 bases and the J gene end by 2 bases; junction bases not matched to a gene: 8. The DNA for the CDR3 is TGTGCCAGCAGCGTAGCGGCTAGCGGGGGCTCAACCTACAATGAGCAGTTCTTC. Translated, it gives CASSVAASGGSTYNEQFF. Looking up the rest from reference TRBV9 and TRBJ2-1 gives the full variable domain: DSGVTQTPKHLITATGQRVTLRCSPRSGDLSVYWYQQSLDQGLQFLIQYYNGEERAKGNILERFSAQQFPDLHSELNLSSLELGDSALYFCASSVAASGGSTYNEQFFGPGTRLTVL.

The chain has TRBV9 and TRBJ2-7, with TRBD2 matching 9 bases. J gave up 3 bases and V 4 bases, and 5 bases lay outside the gene matches. CDR1 is SGDLS, CDR2 YYNGEE, per germline. There are 14 residues in the CDR3. CDR3 sequence: CASSTGLADYEQYF. CDR3 nucleotides: TGTGCCAGCAGCACGGGACTAGCTGACTACGAGCAGTACTTC.

The rearrangement joins TRBV7-9 to TRBJ2-5; D possibly corresponds to TRBD2 (5 bases). This CDR3 region has 13 residues. V dropped 3 bases and J dropped 2 bases, with 7 bases sitting between them. Germline CDR1 reads SEHNR; CDR2 reads FQNEAQ (reference sequence). The CDR3 DNA sequence: TGTGCCAGCAGCTTTGCGGGTCAAGAGACCCAGTACTTC. As protein: CASSFAGQETQYF.

The chain links TRBV5-6 to TRBJ1-6; no reliable D call. The V gene lost 2 bases and the J gene lost 7 bases, with 7 bases spanning the gap. The germline V gene has CDR1 SGHDT and CDR2 YYEEEE. This CDR3 is built from 13 residues. DNA for the CDR3: TGTGCCAGCAGCTTAGGAGGGAATTCACCCCTCCACTTT. Protein product: CASSLGGNSPLHF. The full variable domain, rest sourced from reference TRBV5-6 and TRBJ1-6, is DAGVTQSPTHLIKTRGQQVTLRCSPKSGHDTVSWYQQALGQGPQFIFQYYEEEERQRGNFPDRFSGHQFPNYSSELNVNALLLGDSALYLCASSLGGNSPLHFGNGTRLTVT.

The chain couples TRBV4-1 to TRBJ2-7; D not certain. Germline assignment: CDR1 MGHRA and CDR2 YSYEKL. The CDR3 loop spans 14 amino acids. Trimming removed 4 bases from V and 0 bases from J, with 10 bases in between. The DNA for the CDR3 is TGCGCCAGCAGCCCCTGGCAGGCCTCCTACGAGCAGTACTTC. It yields the protein CASSPWQASYEQYF.

This clone was observed a single time. This chain joins TRBV29-1 and TRBJ2-7, with 9 bases identical to TRBD1. Looked up from germline, CDR1 is SQVTM and CDR2 is ANQGSEA. There are 13 residues in the CDR3. J lost 6 bases, V lost 3 bases, and 6 bases had no gene match. CDR3 loop: CSVEGQGSGEQYF. The DNA for the CDR3 is TGCAGCGTTGAGGGACAGGGTTCTGGCGAGCAGTACTTC.